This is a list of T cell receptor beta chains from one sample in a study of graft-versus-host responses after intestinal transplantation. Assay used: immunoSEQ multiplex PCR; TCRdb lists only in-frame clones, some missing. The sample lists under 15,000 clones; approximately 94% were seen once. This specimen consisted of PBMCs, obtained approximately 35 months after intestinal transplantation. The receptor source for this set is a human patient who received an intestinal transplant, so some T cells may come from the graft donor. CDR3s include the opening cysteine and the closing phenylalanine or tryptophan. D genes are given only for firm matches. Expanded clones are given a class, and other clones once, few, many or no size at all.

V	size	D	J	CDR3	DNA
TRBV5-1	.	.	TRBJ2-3	CASSLDPGTDTQYF	TGCGCCAGCAGCTTGGACCCTGGCACAGATACGCAGTATTTT
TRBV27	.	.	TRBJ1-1	CASSPRGVPEAFF	TGTGCCAGCAGTCCCAGGGGAGTCCCTGAAGCTTTCTTT
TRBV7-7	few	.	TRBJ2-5	CASSLGEGSETQYF	TGTGCTAGCAGCTTAGGCGAAGGGTCGGAGACCCAGTACTTC
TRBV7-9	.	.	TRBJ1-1	CASSYDGNTEAFF	TGTGCCAGCAGCTACGACGGGAACACTGAAGCTTTCTTT
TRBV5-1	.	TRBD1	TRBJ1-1	CASNPNIRGPSTEAFF	TGCGCCAGCAACCCTAACATCAGGGGGCCAAGCACTGAAGCTTTCTTT
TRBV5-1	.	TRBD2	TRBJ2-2	CASTIAGGPNTGELFF	TGCGCCAGCACCATAGCGGGGGGCCCGAACACCGGGGAGCTGTTTTTT
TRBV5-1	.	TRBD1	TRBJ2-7	CASSQGAGYEQYF	TGCGCCAGCAGCCAGGGGGCGGGATACGAGCAGTACTTC
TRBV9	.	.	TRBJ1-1	CASSVEGGEAFF	TGTGCCAGCAGCGTAGAGGGCGGTGAAGCTTTCTTT
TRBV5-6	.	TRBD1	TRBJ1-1	CASSLGTGGTEAFF	TGTGCCAGCAGCTTAGGGACAGGGGGGACTGAAGCTTTCTTT
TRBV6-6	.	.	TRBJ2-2	CASSSTGGTGELFF	TGTGCCAGCAGCTCGACAGGCGGCACCGGGGAGCTGTTTTTT
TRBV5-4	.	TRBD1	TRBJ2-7	CASSLGQGAFYEQYF	TGTGCCAGCAGCTTGGGACAGGGGGCGTTCTACGAGCAGTACTTC
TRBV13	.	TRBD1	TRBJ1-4	CASSLDRGSTNEKLFF	TGTGCCAGCAGCTTAGACAGGGGGTCAACTAATGAAAAACTGTTTTTT
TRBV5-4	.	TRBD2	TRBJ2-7	CASSLGDGGGAYEQYF	TGTGCCAGCAGCTTGGGGGATGGCGGGGGGGCCTACGAGCAGTACTTC
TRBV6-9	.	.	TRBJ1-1	CASRGDTEAFF	TGTGCCAGCAGGGGAGACACTGAAGCTTTCTTT
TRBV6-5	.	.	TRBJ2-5	CASSVGPEETQYF	TGTGCCAGCAGTGTAGGACCAGAAGAGACCCAGTACTTC
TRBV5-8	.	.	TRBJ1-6	CASSLGVSSPLHF	TGTGCCAGCAGCTTGGGAGTCAGCTCACCCCTCCACTTT
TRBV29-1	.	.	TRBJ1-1	CSVGPGPNTEAFF	TGCAGCGTTGGGCCGGGGCCGAACACTGAAGCTTTCTTT
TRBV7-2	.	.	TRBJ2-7	CASSLSVSAAYEQYF	TGTGCCAGCAGCTTATCGGTCAGCGCCGCCTACGAGCAGTACTTC
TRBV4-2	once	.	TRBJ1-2	CASSQDRSLGYGYTF	TGTGCCAGCAGCCAAGACCGGAGCCTCGGCTATGGCTACACCTTC
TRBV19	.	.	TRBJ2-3	CASSALDRRPDTQYF	TGTGCCAGTAGTGCCTTAGACCGAAGGCCAGATACGCAGTATTTT
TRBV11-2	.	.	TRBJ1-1	CASSLTNTEAFF	TGTGCCAGCAGCTTAACGAACACTGAAGCTTTCTTT
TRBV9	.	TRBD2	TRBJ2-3	CASSVAPGGAQFLGF	TGTGCCAGCAGCGTAGCCCCCGGGGGGGCCCAGTTTCTGGGTTTT
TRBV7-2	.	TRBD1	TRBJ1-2	CASSPGGAFGGYTF	TGTGCCAGCAGCCCAGGGGGGGCCTTTGGAGGCTACACCTTC
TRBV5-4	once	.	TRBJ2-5	CASSSSVQGETQYF	TGTGCCAGCAGCTCCTCTGTCCAGGGAGAGACCCAGTACTTC
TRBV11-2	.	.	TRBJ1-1	CASSTSRGRTEAFF	TGTGCCAGCAGCACATCACGGGGACGCACTGAAGCTTTCTTT
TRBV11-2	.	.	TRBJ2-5	CASSLGVTQYF	TGTGCCAGCAGCTTAGGAGTGACCCAGTACTTC
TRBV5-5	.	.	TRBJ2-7	CASSPGWGPYEQYF	TGTGCCAGCAGCCCGGGCTGGGGCCCCTACGAGCAGTACTTC
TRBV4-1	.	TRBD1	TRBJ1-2	CASSQEQGSYGGYTF	TGCGCCAGCAGCCAAGAACAGGGGTCTTACGGTGGCTACACCTTC
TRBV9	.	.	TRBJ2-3	CASSVPPVDTQYF	TGTGCCAGCAGCGTACCCCCCGTAGATACGCAGTATTTT
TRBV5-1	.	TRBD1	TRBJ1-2	CASSLVSQGALNGYTF	TGCGCCAGCAGCTTGGTCTCGCAGGGGGCGTTAAATGGCTACACCTTC
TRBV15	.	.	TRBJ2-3	CATSRDRAGAWTDTQYF	TGTGCCACCAGCAGAGATAGGGCAGGAGCCTGGACAGATACGCAGTATTTT
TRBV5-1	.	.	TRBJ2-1	CASSLGGYNEQFF	TGCGCCAGCAGCTTAGGTGGTTACAATGAGCAGTTCTTC
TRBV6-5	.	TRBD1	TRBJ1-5	CASSYGQGVQPQHF	TGTGCCAGCAGTTACGGACAGGGCGTTCAGCCCCAGCATTTT
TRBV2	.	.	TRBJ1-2	CASRAGYGYTF	TGTGCCAGCAGGGCAGGGTATGGCTACACCTTC
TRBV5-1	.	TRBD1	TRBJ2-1	CASSLTTGGLFF	TGCGCCAGCAGCTTAACCACAGGGGGTCTGTTCTTC
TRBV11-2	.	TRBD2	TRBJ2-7	CASSYLAGRSYEQYF	TGTGCCAGCAGCTACCTAGCGGGGCGTTCCTACGAGCAGTACTTC
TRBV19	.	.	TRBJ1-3	CASITGPSGNTIYF	TGTGCCAGTATCACAGGGCCCTCTGGAAACACCATATATTTT
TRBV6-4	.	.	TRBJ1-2	CASSNRVYGYTF	TGTGCCAGCAGTAACAGGGTCTATGGCTACACCTTC